These 5 T cell receptor beta chains were all obtained from the same sample, sequenced in a study of blood T cells in healthy people across ages. With a J-beta primer mix and a sample-barcoded 5' primer, a second PCR ran about 6 to 11 cycles. TCRdb re-called the 5' RACE reads with MiXCR, one entry per CDR3 protein. There are about 1.1 million distinct CDR3 sequences in the sample; 35% to 45% occur only once, and around 12% lies in the top ten. Sample: blood. The receptors originated from a man younger than 30 in good health.

The rearrangement uses TRBV18 and TRBJ2-3; 7 bases line up with TRBD1. Germline V gene sequence: CDR1 KGHSH, CDR2 LQKENI. This CDR3 has 20 residues. The trim removed 3 bases at V and 1 base at J, leaving 19 bases unmatched. CDR3 coding DNA: TGTGCCAGCTCACCTATTTGGGACAGAAGAATTCCGACTGGCACAGATACGCAGTATTTT. As protein: CASSPIWDRRIPTGTDTQYF.

This chain links TRBV3-1 with TRBJ2-1; D is undetermined. The germline V gene encodes CDR1 LGHDT and CDR2 YNNKEL (reference sequence). V lost 8 bases and J lost 9, with 14 bases in between. This CDR3 is 12 amino acids long. The CDR3 bases are TGTGCCAGCCAAGTTCTATTTAGTGAGCAGTTCTTC. Protein sequence: CASQVLFSEQFF.

V usage is TRBV12-5 and J usage is TRBJ2-4; 10 bases match TRBD1. The length of the CDR3 is 15 residues. The ends lost 7 bases at V and 7 bases at J; junction bases unmatched: 10. Germline V CDR1 and CDR2: LGHNT, FRNRAP. CDR3 DNA sequence: TGTGCTAGTGCCCCGACAGGGGGCGTGGAGAACATTCAGTACTTC. It yields the protein CASAPTGGVENIQYF. Complete variable domain (other parts from reference TRBV12-5 and TRBJ2-4): DARVTQTPRHKVTEMGQEVTMRCQPILGHNTVFWYRQTMMQGLELLAYFRNRAPLDDSGMPKDRFSAEMPDATLATLKIQPSEPRDSAVYFCASAPTGGVENIQYFGAGTRLSVL.

Details on this clonotype: A read error is possible here, since a much larger clone lies one base away. The V call is TRBV6-2 or TRBV6-3, the J call TRBJ2-1; a possible D gene is TRBD1 (5 bases). CDR1 is MNHEY and CDR2 is SVGEGT in the germline V gene. CDR3 length equals 16 residues. The CDR3 sequence is CASSGLGQSSYNGQFF. The CDR3 bases are TGTGCCAGCAGTGGTCTGGGGCAGAGCTCCTACAATGGGCAGTTCTTC.

The chain recombines TRBV27 with TRBJ2-5; the D call may be TRBD1 or TRBD2 (5 bases each). The J call may be mistaken, given a closer DNA end match to TRBJ2-7. This CDR3 contains 13 residues. Germline V gives CDR1 MNHEY, CDR2 SMNVEV (reference sequence). CDR3 loop: CASSPFTGPEQYF. In DNA, the CDR3 is TGTGCCAGCAGTCCCTTTACGGGGCCCGAGCAGTACTTC.